Below, 11 T cell receptor beta chains from the same sample are listed, as sequenced in a study of cytomegalovirus exposure and HLA in healthy donors. PCR was performed using 60 Vbeta and 13 Jbeta primers. Some clones are missing from TCRdb's copy, which holds only in-frame ones; the method was immunoSEQ multiplex PCR. Of some 60,000 clones in the sample, 75% to 85% were seen once. The source material was PBMCs. These receptors were obtained from a human donor in good health.

The gene calls are TRBV7-2 and TRBJ1-4; weak D call: TRBD1 (6 bases). The CDR3 contains 15 residues. The V end lost 1 base, the J end lost 5 bases, and 11 bases lay between the germline ends. The germline gives CDR1 SGHTA, CDR2 FQGNSA. The chain's CDR3 is CASSLVLGANEKLFF. The CDR3 DNA reads TGTGCCAGCAGCTTAGTTCTGGGGGCAAATGAAAAACTGTTTTTT.

The gene calls are TRBV5-6 and TRBJ2-3; TRBD2 agrees at 10 bases. Germline V gene sequence: CDR1 SGHDT, CDR2 YYEEEE. The CDR3 spans 15 residues. V was pared by 3 bases and J by 2 bases, with 3 bases of the junction left unmatched. The CDR3 DNA reads as TGTGCCAGCAGCTACCTAGCGGGGGTCACAGATACGCAGTATTTT. This encodes CASSYLAGVTDTQYF.

CDR3 nucleotides: TGTGCCAGCAGCGCCTCATCCGACGCTAGAAGAACCTACAATGAGCAGTTCTTC. It encodes CASSASSDARRTYNEQFF. This chain uses TRBV11-2 with TRBJ2-1; D ambiguous. The length of the CDR3 is 18 residues. Germline V gene lookup returns CDR1 SGHAT and CDR2 FQNNGV. V dropped 5 bases and J dropped 2 bases, with 22 bases sitting between them.

CDR3 coding DNA: TGTGCCAGCAGTGTTGTAGCGGGGGGGCGTAAAGATGAGCAGTTCTTC. Its translation: CASSVVAGGRKDEQFF. The J gene is TRBJ2-1, the V gene TRBV6-1, with 11 bases matching TRBD2. The CDR3 is made up of 16 amino acids. Germline-derived CDR1 and CDR2 are MNHNS and SASEGT. Trimming removed 4 bases from V and 8 bases from J; junction bases left unmatched: 10.

V gene TRBV19 combines with J gene TRBJ2-1; TRBD1 agrees at 10 bases. With 2 bases clipped from V and 7 bases from J, the junction kept 8 bases outside the gene matches. Germline-derived CDR1 and CDR2 are LNHDA and SQIVND (reference sequence). The CDR3 spans 16 residues. The chain's CDR3 is CASSIIRDRGRNEQFF. For the CDR3, the DNA is TGTGCCAGTAGTATAATCCGGGACAGGGGAAGGAATGAGCAGTTCTTC.

This chain joins TRBV5-1 and TRBJ2-1; 11 nucleotides align to TRBD2. After removal of 4 bases from V and 10 bases from J, the junction contained 7 bases not matched to a gene. Germline V lookup: CDR1 SGHRS, CDR2 YFSETQ. There are 14 residues in the CDR3. The CDR3 nucleotides are TGCGCCAGCAGCATGACCGGGACTAGCGGAGAGCAGTTCTTC. Its translation is CASSMTGTSGEQFF.

This sequence joins TRBV5-4 and TRBJ2-1; the D is unclear. Germline CDR1 SGHNT, CDR2 YYREEE (reference sequence). The CDR3 contains 16 residues. The V end lost 0 bases, the J end lost 0 bases, and 10 bases lay between the germline ends. CDR3 sequence (DNA): TGTGCCAGCAGCTTGGACTCATGGAGCTCCTACAATGAGCAGTTCTTC. It codes for CASSLDSWSSYNEQFF.

The chain combines TRBV4-3 with TRBJ2-3; 9 positions match TRBD2. Germline loops: CDR1 LGHNA, CDR2 YSLEER. This CDR3 is 13 amino acids long. The ends lost 8 bases at V and 6 bases at J; junction bases unmatched: 6. This CDR3 is CASAQRGADTQYF. The CDR3 nucleotides are TGCGCCAGCGCCCAGCGGGGGGCGGATACGCAGTATTTT.

The V call is TRBV7-6, the J call TRBJ2-7; 9 bases map to TRBD1. The germline gives CDR1 SGHVS, CDR2 FNYEAQ. The CDR3 runs to 15 residues. Losses at the gene ends were 2 bases for V and 6 bases for J; bases not matched to a gene: 8. In DNA form, the CDR3 reads TGTGCCAGCAGCTTATTTCTGGGACAGGGTTCCGAGCAGTACTTC. Its protein product is CASSLFLGQGSEQYF.

This clone was seen a few times. The rearrangement links TRBV2 to TRBJ1-3; TRBD1 matches at 9 bases. J lost 6 bases, V lost 7 bases, and 10 bases had no gene match. The CDR3 is 15 amino acids. The germline V gene encodes CDR1 SNHLY and CDR2 FYNNEI. The CDR3 nucleotides read TGTGCCAGCACCGATGGACAGGGGATTGAAAACACCATATATTTT. This codes for CASTDGQGIENTIYF.

This chain joins TRBV7-2 and TRBJ1-3; possible D gene TRBD1, 5 bases. Trimming stripped 1 base from V and 0 bases from J, with 13 bases between. The CDR3 loop spans 17 amino acids. Germline CDR1 is SGHTA and CDR2 is FQGNSA. The CDR3 sequence: CASSLGSGIYSGNTIYF. Written as DNA, the CDR3 is TGTGCCAGCAGCTTAGGTTCAGGGATCTACTCTGGAAACACCATATATTTT.